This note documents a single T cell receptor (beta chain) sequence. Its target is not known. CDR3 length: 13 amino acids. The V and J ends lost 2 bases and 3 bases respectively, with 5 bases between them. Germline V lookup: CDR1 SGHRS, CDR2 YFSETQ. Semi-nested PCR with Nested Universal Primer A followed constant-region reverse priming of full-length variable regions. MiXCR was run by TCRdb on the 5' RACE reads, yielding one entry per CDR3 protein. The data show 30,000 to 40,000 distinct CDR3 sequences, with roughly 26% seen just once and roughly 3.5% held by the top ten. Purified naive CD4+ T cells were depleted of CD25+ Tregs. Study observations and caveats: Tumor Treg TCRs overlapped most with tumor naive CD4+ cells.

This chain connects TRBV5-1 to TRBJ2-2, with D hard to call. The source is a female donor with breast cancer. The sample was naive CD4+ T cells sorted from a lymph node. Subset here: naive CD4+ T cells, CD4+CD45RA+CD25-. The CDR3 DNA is TGCGCCAGCAGCTTACCGGACACCGGGGAGCTGTTTTTT. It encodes CASSLPDTGELFF.